This passage covers 26 T cell receptor beta chains from one sample sequenced in a study of blood T cell repertoires in COVID-19. Generated by immunoSEQ multiplex PCR, the TCRdb table keeps only in-frame clones and is missing some. In the table there are fewer than 200,000 clones, about 79% of which are singletons. Material: PBMCs or T cells enriched from blood (not recorded which). These receptors all stem from a middle-aged man who had recovered from COVID-19.

This chain connects TRBV18 to TRBJ1-6, with a weak D call TRBD1 (6 bases). V dropped 2 bases and J dropped 7 bases, with 12 bases sitting between them. From germline, CDR1 is KGHSH and CDR2 LQKENI. CDR3 length: 15 residues. The CDR3 sequence: CASSPSNRANSPLHF. The CDR3 DNA reads as TGTGCCAGCTCACCATCGAACAGGGCGAATTCACCCCTCCACTTT.

The rearrangement links TRBV29-1 to TRBJ2-3; possible D gene TRBD2, 5 bases. The germline V gene encodes CDR1 SQVTM and CDR2 ANQGSEA. V lost 4 bases, J lost 1 base, and 12 bases lay in between. The CDR3 extends over 14 amino acids. The CDR3 DNA reads TGCAGCGTTGTCGTTCCAGCGGGCACAGATACGCAGTATTTT. It translates to CSVVVPAGTDTQYF.

This clone came up a few times. V and J are TRBV5-6 and TRBJ2-7; 7 bases agree with TRBD1. The length of the CDR3 is 13 residues. Germline V gene sequence: CDR1 SGHDT, CDR2 YYEEEE. J gave up 6 bases and V 6 bases, and 9 bases lay outside the gene matches. The CDR3 region has the DNA TGTGCCAGCAACCGGGACAGACCCTCCGAGCAGTACTTC. It yields the protein CASNRDRPSEQYF.

The chain recombines TRBV6-1 with TRBJ1-1; D remains ambiguous. CDR1 MNHNS and CDR2 SASEGT come from the germline V gene. CDR3 length: 13 residues. The ends were cut back, 3 bases at V and 4 bases at J, with 9 bases in the middle. CDR3 loop: CASSDGLFTEAFF. The CDR3 coding sequence is TGTGCCAGCAGTGATGGCCTGTTCACTGAAGCTTTCTTT.

This chain connects TRBV5-1 to TRBJ1-6; possibly TRBD1 for D (6 bases). Germline assignment: CDR1 SGHRS and CDR2 YFSETQ. With 3 bases removed from V and 7 bases from J, the gap between germline ends came to 17 bases. The CDR3 contains 16 residues. Here the CDR3 reads CASSYSLDSPNSPLHF. The CDR3 DNA reads as TGCGCCAGCAGCTACAGCTTGGACAGCCCGAATTCACCCCTCCACTTT.

V usage is TRBV9 and J usage is TRBJ2-5, with 10 bases identical to TRBD2. J gave up 5 bases and V 2 bases, and 9 bases lay outside the gene matches. The germline CDR1 and CDR2 sequences are SGDLS and YYNGEE. This CDR3 has 16 amino acids. The CDR3 loop is CASSVMPSGGGETQYF. CDR3 sequence (DNA): TGTGCCAGCAGCGTTATGCCTAGCGGGGGTGGGGAGACCCAGTACTTC.

This clone has just a few counts. The chain recombines TRBV30 with TRBJ1-5; TRBD1 aligns across 10 bases. The CDR3 consists of 14 residues. From germline, CDR1 is GTSNPN and CDR2 SVGIG (reference sequence). CDR3 nucleotides: TGTGCTGATCGAAGGGACAGGGGTATACAGCCCCAGCATTTT. It translates to CADRRDRGIQPQHF.

The CDR3 DNA reads TGTGCCAGCTTGAAGTGGGACAGCGACAATGAGCAGTTCTTC. It is translated as CASLKWDSDNEQFF. The chain recombines TRBV18 with TRBJ2-1; 7 bases fit TRBD1. This CDR3 region has 14 residues. CDR1 is KGHSH and CDR2 is LQKENI in the germline V gene. After removal of 7 bases from V and 5 bases from J, the junction contained 8 bases not matched to a gene.

This chain uses TRBV14 with TRBJ1-3; D is unclear. The CDR3 contains 16 residues. The V end was cut by 0 bases, the J end by 0 bases, with 9 bases between. The germline gives CDR1 SGHDN, CDR2 FVKESK. The CDR3 nucleotides read TGTGCCAGCAGCCAAGAAGTGGAGGGCTCTGGAAACACCATATATTTT. Protein: CASSQEVEGSGNTIYF.

The chain is built from TRBV5-4 and TRBJ2-5, with 11 bases aligning to TRBD2. V lost 2 bases to trimming and J lost 3 bases; unmatched junction nucleotides: 6. The CDR3 extends over 16 amino acids. CDR1 and CDR2 (germline): SGHNT, YYREEE (reference sequence). DNA for the CDR3: TGTGCCAGCAGCTTTTCGGCTAGCGGGGGGAAAGAGACCCAGTACTTC. Its protein product is CASSFSASGGKETQYF.

The CDR3 loop reads CASSEARHGNEKLFF. CDR3 DNA sequence: TGTGCCAGTAGTGAGGCGAGGCATGGAAATGAAAAACTGTTTTTT. The chain is built from TRBV19 and TRBJ1-4, with D unresolved. Per the germline V gene, CDR1 is LNHDA and CDR2 is SQIVND (reference sequence). Trimming stripped 5 bases from V and 5 bases from J, with 15 bases between. The CDR3 length is 15 residues.

The chain joins TRBV3-1 (or the pseudogene TRBV3-2) to TRBJ2-3; TRBD2 agrees at 10 bases. CDR3 length: 16 amino acids. Unmatched junction bases numbered 7, after V lost 5 bases and J lost 2 bases. Germline V gene sequence: CDR1 LGHDT, CDR2 YNNKEL (reference sequence). In nucleotides, the CDR3 is TGTGCCAGCAGCAATCACCTAGCGGGGGCCACAGATACGCAGTATTTT. The encoded protein is CASSNHLAGATDTQYF.

V gene TRBV6-4 combines with J gene TRBJ1-5; 10 bases are shared with TRBD1. Germline CDR1 MRHNA, CDR2 SNTAGT. The CDR3 contains 14 residues. Trimming cost V 3 bases and J 7 bases; bases outside gene matches: 3. CDR3 sequence reads: CASSETGGMQPQHF. In DNA form, the CDR3 reads TGTGCCAGCAGTGAGACAGGGGGCATGCAGCCCCAGCATTTT.

The chain has TRBV13 and TRBJ2-7, with 8 nucleotides matching TRBD1. Germline V gene lookup returns CDR1 PRHDT and CDR2 FYEKMQ (reference sequence). CDR3 length: 12 residues. After removal of 8 bases from V and 3 bases from J, the junction contained 3 bases not matched to a gene. The CDR3 DNA follows: TGTGCCAGCGGACAGGGCGACTACGAGCAGTACTTC. It encodes CASGQGDYEQYF.

This chain joins TRBV4-1 and TRBJ1-1; no clear D gene. Trimming left V 1 base short and J 1 base short, with 7 bases between. This CDR3 has 14 amino acids. In germline, CDR1 is MGHRA, CDR2 YSYEKL. The CDR3 here is CASSQARANTEAFF. The CDR3 DNA is TGCGCCAGCAGCCAAGCCCGCGCGAACACTGAAGCTTTCTTT.

In its sample, this clone was seen a few times. This rearrangement joins TRBV4-1 to TRBJ2-7; TRBD2 matches at 9 bases. The V and J ends lost 4 bases and 4 bases, in that order; junction bases with no gene match: 8. Germline CDR1 MGHRA, CDR2 YSYEKL. The CDR3 extends over 15 amino acids. The DNA for the CDR3 is TGCGCCAGCAGCCTTACTGCCAGCGGGGGGTACGAGCAGTACTTC. It specifies CASSLTASGGYEQYF.

The CDR3 DNA follows: TGTGCCAGCAGTGATCCGGGGTCGGGTGGCTACACCTTC. Protein product: CASSDPGSGGYTF. The chain recombines TRBV6-1 with TRBJ1-2; D is ambiguous. Germline V gives CDR1 MNHNS, CDR2 SASEGT. This CDR3 is built from 13 residues. V was cut by 3 bases and J by 7 bases, with 12 bases left in between.

The chain employs TRBV10-3 and TRBJ2-2, with unresolved D. V dropped 3 bases and J dropped 7 bases, with 15 bases sitting between them. CDR1 is ENHRY, CDR2 SYGVKD, per germline. There are 15 residues in the CDR3. In DNA, the CDR3 is TGTGCCATCAGTGATCTTATACGGGTGGGCGGGGAGCTGTTTTTT. It codes for CAISDLIRVGGELFF.

The gene calls are TRBV5-5 and TRBJ2-1; weak D call: TRBD2 (5 bases). From germline, CDR1 is SGHKS and CDR2 YYEKEE (reference sequence). V was pared by 4 bases and J by 9 bases, with 8 bases between. The CDR3 sequence is 11 residues long. CDR3 loop: CASSKTIEQFF. The CDR3 DNA reads TGTGCCAGCAGCAAGACTATTGAGCAGTTCTTC.

This rearrangement joins TRBV13 to TRBJ1-2; TRBD1 matches 8 bases. Germline assignment: CDR1 PRHDT and CDR2 FYEKMQ (reference sequence). The length of the CDR3 is 12 residues. Losses at the gene ends were 5 bases for V and 7 bases for J; bases not matched to a gene: 3. The CDR3 nucleotides are TGTGCCAGCAGCCGAGACAGGGGTGGCTACACCTTC. Protein sequence: CASSRDRGGYTF.

The chain combines TRBV28 with TRBJ1-2, with 7 bases matching TRBD1. The CDR3 length is 18 residues. Germline loops: CDR1 MDHEN, CDR2 SYDVKM. V was clipped by 1 base and J by 4 bases; unmatched bases: 15. CDR3 loop: CASSLSSVRGGGVYGYTF. CDR3 in DNA: TGTGCCAGCAGTTTATCGAGTGTGCGAGGGGGCGGCGTCTATGGCTACACCTTC.

The V and J genes are TRBV19 and TRBJ1-1; a weak D match, TRBD1 (6 bases). The germline CDR1 and CDR2 sequences are LNHDA and SQIVND (reference sequence). The V end lost 9 bases, the J end lost 1 base, and 18 bases lay between the germline ends. This CDR3 contains 15 residues. This CDR3 is CASRLTGTSNTEAFF. The CDR3 DNA reads as TGTGCCAGCCGTTTAACTGGGACATCGAACACTGAAGCTTTCTTT. Supplemented by reference TRBV19 and TRBJ1-1, the full variable domain reads DGGITQSPKYLFRKEGQNVTLSCEQNLNHDAMYWYRQDPGQGLRLIYYSQIVNDFQKGDIAEGYSVSREKKESFPLTVTSAQKNPTAFYLCASRLTGTSNTEAFFGQGTRLTVV.

The chain has TRBV4-1 and TRBJ1-5; 10 nucleotides match TRBD1. J gave up 2 bases and V 1 base, and 5 bases lay outside the gene matches. The CDR3 is 17 amino acids. Germline V gene lookup returns CDR1 MGHRA and CDR2 YSYEKL. CDR3 region: CASSQGTGTGGNQPQHF. The CDR3 DNA follows: TGCGCCAGCAGCCAAGGAACCGGGACAGGGGGCAATCAGCCCCAGCATTTT.

A single count supports this clone. J is TRBJ1-1 and V is TRBV18, with TRBD1 identical over 10 bases. CDR3 length equals 11 residues. Looked up from germline, CDR1 is KGHSH and CDR2 is LQKENI. The J segment lost 11 bases and the V segment lost 5 bases, leaving 2 bases of the junction unmatched. The CDR3 DNA follows: TGTGCCAGCTCATCGGGACAGGGGGCTTTCTTT. It translates to CASSSGQGAFF.

The CDR3 loop reads CATFGLAGEYNEQFF. The CDR3 DNA is TGTGCCACCTTCGGACTAGCGGGGGAGTACAATGAGCAGTTCTTC. This chain connects TRBV19 to TRBJ2-1, with 13 bases matching TRBD2. The CDR3 runs 15 residues. Trimming cost V 10 bases and J 4 bases; bases outside gene matches: 7. The germline V gene has CDR1 LNHDA and CDR2 SQIVND (reference sequence).

The rearrangement joins TRBV11-2 to TRBJ1-3; D ambiguous. In germline, CDR1 is SGHAT, CDR2 FQNNGV. V was shortened by 0 bases and J by 0 bases, with 15 bases between the two germline ends. The CDR3 runs 18 residues. The CDR3 sequence: CASSLDSWRSGSGNTIYF. The CDR3 DNA follows: TGTGCCAGCAGCTTAGACTCCTGGAGGTCGGGCTCTGGAAACACCATATATTTT.